The entry below gives a single TCR beta chain sequence along with its context. Its antigen is not identified. The sample belongs to a study of cytomegalovirus exposure and HLA in healthy donors. Germline CDR1 is SQVTM and CDR2 is ANQGSEA. Trimming removed 3 bases from V and 3 bases from J; junction bases left unmatched: 2. The CDR3 extends over 13 amino acids. Amplification used 60 Vbeta primers and 13 Jbeta primers. The repertoire was sequenced with immunoSEQ multiplex PCR; TCRdb's copy has only in-frame clones and lacks some. The sample consists of 200,000 to 300,000 clones, around 80% of them appearing once. Findings and limits, study-wide: Reportedly, TCR beta sequences accurately predicted HLA-A and HLA-B alleles in most subjects. According to the study, about 180 TCR beta chains were cytomegalovirus-associated. Confirmation in vitro established that a few CMV-associated chains were specific for CMV antigens.

This sequence joins TRBV29-1 and TRBJ1-1; 9 nucleotides line up with TRBD1. The sequence came from a woman between 35 and 50 years old in good health and CMV-seropositive. Sequenced material: PBMCs. This CDR3 is CSVERDRDTEAFF. The CDR3 nucleotides read TGCAGCGTTGAGCGGGACAGGGACACTGAAGCTTTCTTT.